This TCR beta chain was obtained from a study of blood T cell repertoires in COVID-19. Study at large: Researchers got acute and convalescent COVID-19 samples from the United States, Italy and Spain. The analysed material was cDNA or gDNA that came from T cells, B-cell-depleted T cells, or PBMCs.

In the source study's methods: How many nucleated cells were present was estimated from reference gene primer amplification. Generated by immunoSEQ multiplex PCR, the TCRdb table keeps only in-frame clones and is missing some. D and trimming were read from the DNA, whereas the V and J calls and clone size are those reported in that table. The repertoire consists of under 150,000 clones, with around four fifths occurring once and the leading ten covering 8% to 10%. V was trimmed by 8 bases and J by 2 bases, leaving 10 bases between them. The length of the CDR3 is 12 residues. CDR1 and CDR2 (germline): MNHEY, SVGAGI.

The chain carries TRBV6-5 and TRBJ2-7; TRBD1 might be the D (6 bases). This clonotype was obtained from a man aged 35-49 years with active or convalescent COVID-19. The sequenced material came from peripheral blood. CDR3 coding DNA: TGTGCCAGCCGAGGGGGAACCTACGAGCAGTACTTC. Amino acid sequence: CASRGGTYEQYF.